Listed here are 24 T cell receptor beta chains from one sample, sequenced in a study of blood T cell repertoires in COVID-19 (dated by TCRdb to 2020 to 2022). Libraries were built with the immunoSEQ multiplex PCR assay. Here the immuneACCESS table is served through TCRdb, limited to in-frame sequences with V and J called. Missing clones are a known gap in these copies; in checked studies unresolved V genes cover under half, and the rest lacks a known reason. Recorded for this sample are roughly 230,000 clones; approximately 83% of them occurred a single time. Around 3.6% of the sample lies in the top ten. The sample taken for sequencing was PBMCs or T cells enriched from blood (not recorded which). The receptors originated from a man in his forties or fifties who had recovered from COVID-19.

The J gene is TRBJ2-5, the V gene TRBV19; D possibly corresponds to TRBD2 (6 bases). CDR3 size: 14 residues. CDR1 and CDR2 from the germline V gene are LNHDA and SQIVND (reference sequence). V was shortened by 1 base and J by 1 base, with 7 bases between the two germline ends. The CDR3 DNA sequence: TGTGCCAGTAGTATAGGGCGGGGCCAAGAGACCCAGTACTTC. Protein sequence: CASSIGRGQETQYF.

This clone has more than one count but fewer than ten. The chain employs TRBV25-1 and TRBJ1-2; 8 nucleotides agree with TRBD1. V lost 3 bases and J lost 1; bases outside the gene matches: 1. The V gene's germline CDR1 is MGHDK and CDR2 SYGVNS. The CDR3 loop spans 14 amino acids. CDR3 nucleotide sequence: TGTGCCAGCAGTGAGACAGGGGTTAACTATGGCTACACCTTC. Its protein is CASSETGVNYGYTF.

The chain combines TRBV28 with TRBJ2-5; no reliable D call. With 5 bases removed from V and 5 bases from J, the gap between germline ends came to 12 bases. Germline CDR1 MDHEN, CDR2 SYDVKM. The CDR3 is made up of 13 amino acids. CDR3 region: CASSIARMETQYF. CDR3 nucleotide sequence: TGTGCCAGCAGTATCGCGAGAATGGAGACCCAGTACTTC.

The chain is built from TRBV29-1 and TRBJ1-5; 8 positions match TRBD1. J lost 4 bases, V lost 4 bases, and 3 bases had no gene match. This CDR3 comprises 13 residues. Germline CDR1 and CDR2: SQVTM and ANQGSEA. CDR3 protein: CSVAGTGNQPQHF. DNA of the CDR3: TGCAGCGTTGCCGGGACAGGTAATCAGCCCCAGCATTTT. Using reference TRBV29-1 and TRBJ1-5 for the parts outside the CDR3, the full variable domain is SAVISQKPSRDICQRGTSLTIQCQVDSQVTMMFWYRQQPGQSLTLIATANQGSEATYESGFVIDKFPISRPNLTFSTLTVSNMSPEDSSIYLCSVAGTGNQPQHFGDGTRLSIL.

The rearrangement uses TRBV3-1 (or the pseudogene TRBV3-2) and TRBJ2-3, with D maybe TRBD2 (6 bases). CDR1 is LGHDT, CDR2 YNNKEL, per germline (reference sequence). The CDR3 spans 14 residues. Trimming cost V 1 base and J 2 bases, with 7 bases left between them. CDR3 protein: CASSQGGDTDTQYF. DNA of the CDR3: TGTGCCAGCAGCCAAGGCGGGGACACAGATACGCAGTATTTT.

In its sample, this clone was seen once. The chain links TRBV5-6 to TRBJ1-2; 10 nucleotides line up with TRBD1. Germline V CDR1 and CDR2: SGHDT, YYEEEE. The CDR3 has 16 residues. V lost 2 bases, J lost 4 bases, and 8 bases stayed unmatched. CDR3 amino acids: CASSFFVGQGSYGYTF. The CDR3 DNA reads TGTGCCAGCAGCTTCTTCGTGGGACAGGGGAGCTATGGCTACACCTTC.

The chain has TRBV30 and TRBJ1-5; TRBD1 agrees at 7 bases. The CDR3 loop spans 14 amino acids. Germline V gives CDR1 GTSNPN, CDR2 SVGIG (reference sequence). The V gene end was trimmed by 5 bases and the J gene end by 0 bases; junction bases not matched to a gene: 4. CDR3 coding DNA: TGTGCCTGGGCACAGGGGAATAGCAATCAGCCCCAGCATTTT. This codes for CAWAQGNSNQPQHF.

The V and J genes are TRBV6-5 and TRBJ1-3, with no clear D. The CDR3 is 12 amino acids. V was pared by 6 bases and J by 0 bases, with 3 bases between. Germline CDR1 is MNHEY and CDR2 is SVGAGI. The CDR3 is CASRHSGNTIYF. DNA of the CDR3: TGTGCCAGCAGACACTCTGGAAACACCATATATTTT.

The chain joins TRBV9 to TRBJ1-6; the D gene is possibly TRBD1 (6 bases). The CDR3 totals 15 residues. Trimming took 4 bases from V and 7 from J, leaving 15 bases between them. The V gene's germline CDR1 is SGDLS and CDR2 YYNGEE. The CDR3 DNA is TGTGCCAGCAGCACCGGGGACAACAACAATTCACCCCTCCACTTT. This gives the protein CASSTGDNNNSPLHF. Complete variable domain (other parts from reference TRBV9 and TRBJ1-6): DSGVTQTPKHLITATGQRVTLRCSPRSGDLSVYWYQQSLDQGLQFLIQYYNGEERAKGNILERFSAQQFPDLHSELNLSSLELGDSALYFCASSTGDNNNSPLHFGNGTRLTVT.

The chain employs TRBV15 and TRBJ2-7; 7 bases are a match to TRBD2. The CDR3 sequence is 14 residues long. V shed 5 bases and J 0 bases; nucleotides not matched to a gene: 4. Germline CDR1 reads LNHNV; CDR2 reads YYDKDF (reference sequence). CDR3 DNA sequence: TGTGCCACCAGCCCTCCGGGGGGCTCCTACGAGCAGTACTTC. It yields the protein CATSPPGGSYEQYF.

The chain joins TRBV5-1 to TRBJ2-2, with TRBD2 as a possible D gene (5 bases). With 4 bases removed from V and 4 bases from J, the gap between germline ends came to 11 bases. The CDR3 is 14 amino acids. Germline CDR1 reads SGHRS; CDR2 reads YFSETQ. CDR3 sequence reads: CASSLARGTGELFF. The CDR3 coding sequence is TGCGCCAGCAGCCTGGCTCGGGGCACCGGGGAGCTGTTTTTT.

The gene calls are TRBV28 and TRBJ2-2; the D is unclear. The CDR3 runs to 14 residues. The germline V gene has CDR1 MDHEN and CDR2 SYDVKM. V was pared by 6 bases and J by 7 bases, with 15 bases between. The DNA for the CDR3 is TGTGCCAGCAGCTTGGTTAGTCGTTTCGGGGAGCTGTTTTTT. Encoded protein: CASSLVSRFGELFF.

This clone was detected only once. This chain uses TRBV3-1 (or the pseudogene TRBV3-2) with TRBJ1-1; D might be TRBD1 (6 bases). The CDR3 length is 14 residues. From germline, CDR1 is LGHDT and CDR2 YNNKEL (reference sequence). V lost 4 bases to trimming and J lost 4 bases, with 13 bases between them. This CDR3 is CASSPQGGGTEAFF. The CDR3, as DNA: TGTGCCAGCAGCCCACAGGGAGGGGGCACTGAAGCTTTCTTT.

J is TRBJ1-6 and V is TRBV3-1 (or the pseudogene TRBV3-2); D is unclear. The CDR3 sequence is 13 residues long. CDR1 is LGHDT, CDR2 YNNKEL, per germline (reference sequence). V was clipped by 1 base and J by 7 bases, with 5 bases between them. The CDR3 is CASSQVENSPLHF. DNA for the CDR3: TGTGCCAGCAGCCAAGTTGAGAATTCACCCCTCCACTTT.

This clone has a single count. The V and J genes are TRBV6-1 and TRBJ2-2; maybe TRBD1 (5 bases). V lost 3 bases and J 2 bases, leaving 13 bases between the germline ends. Germline assignment: CDR1 MNHNS and CDR2 SASEGT. This CDR3 spans 16 amino acids. The CDR3 sequence is CASSEVRVRNTGELFF. CDR3 bases: TGTGCCAGCAGTGAGGTCAGGGTAAGAAACACCGGGGAGCTGTTTTTT.

This sequence joins TRBV10-3 and TRBJ2-2; TRBD1 matches 9 bases. The germline gives CDR1 ENHRY, CDR2 SYGVKD. Trimming removed 5 bases from V and 1 base from J; junction bases left unmatched: 2. The CDR3 loop spans 15 amino acids. The CDR3 sequence: CAISPGQGNTGELFF. DNA for the CDR3: TGTGCCATCAGTCCGGGACAGGGGAACACCGGGGAGCTGTTTTTT.

J is TRBJ1-6 and V is TRBV6-4, with 7 bases identical to TRBD1. CDR3 length equals 14 residues. Germline CDR1 and CDR2: MRHNA and SNTAGT. V was clipped by 2 bases and J by 8 bases; unmatched bases: 3. The CDR3 is CASSDGTEDSPLHF. The DNA for the CDR3 is TGTGCCAGCAGTGACGGGACAGAGGATTCACCCCTCCACTTT.

The chain recombines TRBV9 with TRBJ2-2; D unclear. The CDR3 is 13 amino acids. V lost 0 bases to trimming and J lost 8 bases, with 8 bases between them. Per germline, CDR1 SGDLS and CDR2 YYNGEE. In DNA form, the CDR3 reads TGTGCCAGCAGCGTAGTCCCCATGGGGGAGCTGTTTTTT. Its translation: CASSVVPMGELFF.

Concerning this clone: This sample includes further DNA sequences coding for the same CDR3. The rearrangement links TRBV7-9 to TRBJ2-2, with TRBD1 matching 9 bases. This CDR3 has 15 residues. The germline V gene has CDR1 SEHNR and CDR2 FQNEAQ (reference sequence). Trimming took 3 bases from V and 1 from J; bases not matched to a gene: 0. This CDR3 reads CASSLGQGNTGELFF. CDR3 bases: TGTGCCAGCAGCTTGGGACAGGGGAACACCGGGGAGCTGTTTTTT.

The V call is TRBV9, the J call TRBJ2-1; TRBD1 aligns across 12 bases. This CDR3 is built from 17 residues. V was clipped by 0 bases and J by 8 bases; unmatched bases: 9. Per germline, CDR1 SGDLS and CDR2 YYNGEE. The CDR3 sequence is CASSVAPPGQGADEQFF. The CDR3 region has the DNA TGTGCCAGCAGCGTAGCCCCCCCGGGACAGGGGGCCGATGAGCAGTTCTTC.

This chain connects TRBV9 to TRBJ2-2; weak D call: TRBD2 (6 bases). CDR1 is SGDLS and CDR2 is YYNGEE in the germline V gene. The V and J ends lost 0 bases and 0 bases respectively, with 12 bases between them. CDR3 length: 17 amino acids. CDR3 nucleotide sequence: TGTGCCAGCAGCGTAGCTGCGGGATTACCGAACACCGGGGAGCTGTTTTTT. Its translation is CASSVAAGLPNTGELFF.

This clone came up a few times. V and J are TRBV6-1 and TRBJ2-7; D gene unclear. This CDR3 is built from 17 residues. Trimming took off 4 bases at V and 3 bases at J, with 22 bases between the two ends. Germline V lookup: CDR1 MNHNS, CDR2 SASEGT. This CDR3 reads CASSGTFSTNNFYEQYF. CDR3 DNA sequence: TGTGCCAGCAGTGGAACCTTCTCCACGAACAATTTCTACGAGCAGTACTTC.

This chain uses TRBV27 with TRBJ2-7; 11 bases align to TRBD2. Germline V lookup: CDR1 MNHEY, CDR2 SMNVEV (reference sequence). The trim removed 2 bases at V and 0 bases at J, leaving 0 bases unmatched. CDR3 size: 15 residues. The CDR3 nucleotides read TGTGCCAGCAGTTTACTAGCGGGGGGCTCCTACGAGCAGTACTTC. Its translation is CASSLLAGGSYEQYF.

About this clone: At one end the junction does not follow the germline gene, possibly because of a read error. The gene calls are TRBV6-1 and TRBJ1-5, with a weak D call TRBD1 (5 bases). Germline values: CDR1 MNHNS, CDR2 SASEGT. The CDR3 totals 13 residues. CDR3 in DNA: TGTGCCAGCAGGGAAGGGGCTCGGCAGCCCCAGCATTTT. This codes for CASREGARQPQHF.